This TCR beta chain stems from a study of OX40 agonist ivuxolimab in advanced cancers. Study in general: Patients were dosed intravenously with ivuxolimab at 0.01 to 10 mg/kg every 2 weeks.

To note about this clone: The antigen is not known.

Sequencing used immunoSEQ multiplex PCR; TCRdb keeps in-frame clones, though not all of them. The sample contains about 94,000 clones, roughly 91% of which appear only once. Study-wide results and limits: Partial responders at 0.1-3.0 mg/kg had among the lowest clonal expansion. Low normalized T-cell clonal expansion was also seen in some nonresponders.

After removal of 3 bases from V and 5 bases from J, the junction contained 9 bases not matched to a gene. This CDR3 spans 16 amino acids. Germline V CDR1 and CDR2: SGHRS, YFSETQ. The J gene is TRBJ2-1, the V gene TRBV5-1; 9 bases agree with TRBD1. The clonotype comes from an adult with an advanced solid tumor such as melanoma, head and neck, liver or kidney cancer. The sequencing used CD4+ or CD8+ T cells sorted from blood, collected in a trial of the OX40 agonist ivuxolimab. The CDR3 sequence is CASSYHGTGYNNEQFF. The DNA for the CDR3 is TGCGCCAGCAGCTACCACGGGACAGGGTATAACAATGAGCAGTTCTTC.